This TCR beta chain appears in the sequencing data of a study of T cell changes during pregnancy in multiple sclerosis. The CDR3 runs to 15 residues. Germline CDR1 LNHDA, CDR2 SQIVND (reference sequence). On this clone: A read error may produce the germline difference seen at one junction end.

TCRdb keeps only in-frame clones here, not all; method: immunoSEQ multiplex PCR. The profile covers around 39,000 clones, with just over 85% appearing a single time and about 1.1% taken by the ten largest. This TCR was sampled from a female donor with multiple sclerosis, enrolled in a pregnancy study. The starting material was CD4+ T cells from peripheral blood mononuclear cells, obtained before pregnancy. V and J are TRBV19 and TRBJ1-5; 10 positions match TRBD1. DNA of the CDR3: TGTGCCAGTAGTATAGCGGCGACAGGGGGCGGCCCTGGGGCCTTT. Translating it yields CASSIAATGGGPGAF.